Following are 17 T cell receptor beta chains from one sample sequenced in a study of T cells in localized non-small cell lung cancer (TCRdb year 2020). The library was built by means of the immunoSEQ multiplex PCR assay. Held by TCRdb, this immuneACCESS table contains in-frame sequences only and omits some clones. Under half of the omission traces to an unresolved V gene where checked; the cause of the rest is unknown. The sample records approximately 2,800 clones, roughly 32% of which are singletons. The ten largest clonotypes hold more than 20% of the sample. Source: lung tumor tissue, taken before any cancer treatment. These receptors all come from a female donor at least 60 years old with stage II squamous cell lung carcinoma.

Only one count was recorded for this clone. J is TRBJ1-5 and V is TRBV23-1; no reliable D call. TRBV23-1 is an ORF, with its function uncertain. The CDR3 spans 16 residues. With 3 bases removed from V and 0 bases from J, the gap between germline ends came to 12 bases. CDR3 sequence (DNA): TGCGCCAGCAGTCACACAGATTCTTTTAGCAATCAGCCCCAGCATTTT. Its protein product is CASSHTDSFSNQPQHF.

The gene calls are TRBV18 and TRBJ2-5, with D unclear. The length of the CDR3 is 14 residues. Germline assignment: CDR1 KGHSH and CDR2 LQKENI. Deletions cut 3 bases from V and 2 bases from J, with 10 bases between. This CDR3 reads CASSPPSRQETQYF. The CDR3 DNA sequence: TGTGCCAGCTCACCCCCGAGCAGACAAGAGACCCAGTACTTC.

This chain connects TRBV5-1 to TRBJ1-5; the D gene is possibly TRBD1 (5 bases). CDR3 length: 18 amino acids. Looked up from germline, CDR1 is SGHRS and CDR2 is YFSETQ. V lost 3 bases and J 1 base, leaving 20 bases between the germline ends. The CDR3 sequence is CASSSRQKRGISNQPQHF. The CDR3 region has the DNA TGCGCCAGCAGCTCAAGACAGAAACGGGGGATAAGCAATCAGCCCCAGCATTTT.

DNA for the CDR3: TGTGCCAGCAGCTTGGATTACAGGGATAGTAGCATTCAGTACTTC. Its translation: CASSLDYRDSSIQYF. J is TRBJ2-4 and V is TRBV11-1, with TRBD1 as a possible D gene (6 bases). The V gene lost 3 bases and the J gene lost 9 bases, with 18 bases spanning the gap. Germline loops: CDR1 SGHAT, CDR2 FQDESV (reference sequence). This CDR3 region has 15 residues.

The DNA of the CDR3 is TGTGCCAGCAGCTTAAACCGAGGAGGTCTTGGCGAGCAGTACTTC. It is translated as CASSLNRGGLGEQYF. The chain uses TRBV11-3 and TRBJ2-7; possible D gene TRBD2, 5 bases. Germline assignment: CDR1 SGHNT and CDR2 YENEEA. The CDR3 loop spans 15 amino acids. With 2 bases removed from V and 6 bases from J, the gap between germline ends came to 17 bases.

This clone was seen more than once but under ten times. The chain recombines TRBV6-8 with TRBJ1-1; D not resolved. The CDR3 contains 14 residues. With 5 bases removed from V and 5 bases from J, the gap between germline ends came to 15 bases. CDR1 is MNHGY, CDR2 SAAAGT, per germline. The CDR3 bases are TGTGCCAGCAGTGCACTCGGGGTGGATACTGAAGCTTTCTTT. Residues: CASSALGVDTEAFF.

The chain combines TRBV25-1 with TRBJ1-1; tentatively, D is TRBD1 (5 bases). The CDR3 runs to 13 residues. Germline values: CDR1 MGHDK, CDR2 SYGVNS. V was clipped by 5 bases and J by 1 base, with 8 bases between them. The CDR3 protein is CASSSTENTEAFF. The DNA of the CDR3 is TGTGCCAGCAGTTCGACAGAGAACACTGAAGCTTTCTTT. Full variable domain (outside the CDR3, taken from reference TRBV25-1 and TRBJ1-1): EADIYQTPRYLVIGTGKKITLECSQTMGHDKMYWYQQDPGMELHLIHYSYGVNSTEKGDLSSESTVSRIRTEHFPLTLESARPSHTSQYLCASSSTENTEAFFGQGTRLTVV.

V is TRBV29-1 and J is TRBJ2-1; 9 bases are a match to TRBD1. V shed 6 bases, J shed 3 bases, and the junction held 9 bases outside the gene matches. This CDR3 region has 15 residues. Per germline, CDR1 SQVTM and CDR2 ANQGSEA. CDR3 protein: CSVIGTGISYNEQFF. CDR3 DNA: TGCAGCGTCATTGGGACAGGGATAAGCTACAATGAGCAGTTCTTC.

The chain employs TRBV6-8 and TRBJ2-5; 10 bases are a match to TRBD2. The CDR3 consists of 14 residues. Germline CDR1 reads MNHGY; CDR2 reads SAAAGT. Unmatched junction bases numbered 4, after V lost 5 bases and J lost 4 bases. In DNA, the CDR3 is TGTGCCAGCAGTGTAGCGGGAGGCGGAGAGACCCAGTACTTC. Protein: CASSVAGGGETQYF.

The chain has TRBV11-3 and TRBJ1-3; D is perhaps TRBD1 (5 bases). V was trimmed by 1 base and J by 3 bases, leaving 16 bases between them. This CDR3 comprises 17 residues. Germline lookup yields CDR1 SGHNT and CDR2 YENEEA. The CDR3 protein is CASSLGGGRRGGNTIYF. The CDR3 bases are TGTGCCAGCAGCTTAGGAGGAGGACGGAGGGGTGGAAACACCATATATTTT.

This clone has just a few counts. The chain carries TRBV11-3 and TRBJ2-3, with D maybe TRBD2 (6 bases). In germline, CDR1 is SGHNT, CDR2 YENEEA. V was clipped by 1 base and J by 6 bases, with 11 bases between them. The CDR3 runs 14 residues. CDR3 nucleotides: TGTGCCAGCAGCTTAGGGGGGGACTCGGATACGCAGTATTTT. Protein sequence: CASSLGGDSDTQYF.

This clone showed up just once. This chain joins TRBV15 and TRBJ2-3; 15 nucleotides agree with TRBD2. Per germline, CDR1 LNHNV and CDR2 YYDKDF (reference sequence). CDR3 length: 19 amino acids. V was clipped by 0 bases and J by 2 bases; unmatched bases: 6. CDR3 sequence: CATSREGLAGGGNTDTQYF. CDR3 nucleotide sequence: TGTGCCACCAGCAGAGAGGGACTAGCGGGAGGCGGCAACACAGATACGCAGTATTTT.

The genes are TRBV6-8 and TRBJ2-3; no clear D gene. Germline CDR1 reads MNHGY; CDR2 reads SAAAGT. This CDR3 is 14 amino acids long. Trimming left V 6 bases short and J 4 bases short, with 14 bases between. The CDR3 nucleotides read TGTGCCAGCAGGGACCCAATACCCCCAGATACGCAGTATTTT. Its translation is CASRDPIPPDTQYF.

The V call is TRBV10-2, the J call TRBJ2-1; 11 nucleotides line up with TRBD2. This CDR3 has 17 amino acids. The V gene end was trimmed by 4 bases and the J gene end by 3 bases; junction bases not matched to a gene: 8. Germline CDR1 WSHSY, CDR2 SAAADI. The CDR3 nucleotides read TGCGCCAGCAGTGTGTGGGTAGCGGGGGGGGACTACAATGAGCAGTTCTTC. Translating gives CASSVWVAGGDYNEQFF.

This clone is medium-sized within its sample. The rearrangement joins TRBV28 to TRBJ1-1, with unresolved D. V shed 11 bases and J shed 4 bases, with 14 bases lying between them. There are 12 residues in the CDR3. The germline V gene has CDR1 MDHEN and CDR2 SYDVKM. The CDR3 DNA reads TGTGCCGTCGGACCCTTGATCACTGAAGCTTTCTTT. It codes for CAVGPLITEAFF.

The V gene is TRBV19, the J gene TRBJ2-1, with D possibly TRBD2 on 5 matching bases. With 4 bases removed from V and 0 bases from J, the gap between germline ends came to 10 bases. The CDR3 contains 15 residues. Germline V gene sequence: CDR1 LNHDA, CDR2 SQIVND (reference sequence). Written as DNA, the CDR3 is TGTGCCAGTAGTACCGTAGGGAGCTCCTACAATGAGCAGTTCTTC. Translating gives CASSTVGSSYNEQFF.

This clone is medium-sized by share. The chain recombines TRBV11-3 with TRBJ1-6; D unclear. The CDR3 has 17 residues. Trimming stripped 3 bases from V and 2 bases from J, with 14 bases between. The germline V gene encodes CDR1 SGHNT and CDR2 YENEEA. The CDR3 nucleotides are TGTGCCAGCAGCTTGGGCGTCCTAGGCGCCTATAATTCACCCCTCCACTTT. Translating gives CASSLGVLGAYNSPLHF.